This T cell receptor (beta chain) originates from a study of monozygotic twins with inflammatory bowel disease. The CDR3 length is 14 residues. The germline CDR1 and CDR2 sequences are SEHNR and FQNEAQ (reference sequence). Reanalyzing the 5' RACE reads, TCRdb keeps one entry per CDR3 protein, without DNA. The record lists about 300,000 distinct CDR3 sequences, of which the ten most abundant hold over 5%. The sequenced sample was blood. The chain has TRBV7-9 and TRBJ1-5; TCRdb's D call, TRBD1, is unchecked because there is no DNA. The receptor was derived from a human donor with ulcerative colitis or Crohn's disease, or a healthy co-twin of an affected twin (not recorded which). Here the CDR3 reads CASSPTGNKGPQHF.